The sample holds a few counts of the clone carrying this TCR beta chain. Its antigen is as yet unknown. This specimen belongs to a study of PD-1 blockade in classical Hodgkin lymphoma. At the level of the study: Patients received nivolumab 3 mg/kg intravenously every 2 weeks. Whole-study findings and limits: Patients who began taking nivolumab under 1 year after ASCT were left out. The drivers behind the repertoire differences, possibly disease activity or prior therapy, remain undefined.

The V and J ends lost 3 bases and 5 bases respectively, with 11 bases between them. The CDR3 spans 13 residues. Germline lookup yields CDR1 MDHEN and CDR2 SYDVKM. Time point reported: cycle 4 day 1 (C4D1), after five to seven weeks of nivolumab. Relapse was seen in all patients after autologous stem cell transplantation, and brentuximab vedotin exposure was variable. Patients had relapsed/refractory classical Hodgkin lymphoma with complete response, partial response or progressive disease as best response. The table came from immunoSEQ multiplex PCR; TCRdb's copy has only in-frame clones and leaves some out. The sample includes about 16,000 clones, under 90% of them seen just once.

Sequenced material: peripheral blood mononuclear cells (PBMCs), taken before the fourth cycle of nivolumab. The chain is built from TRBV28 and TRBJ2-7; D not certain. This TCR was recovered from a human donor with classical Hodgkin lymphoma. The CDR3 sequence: CASSFLSGNEQYF. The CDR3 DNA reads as TGTGCCAGCAGTTTCCTGTCGGGCAACGAGCAGTACTTC.